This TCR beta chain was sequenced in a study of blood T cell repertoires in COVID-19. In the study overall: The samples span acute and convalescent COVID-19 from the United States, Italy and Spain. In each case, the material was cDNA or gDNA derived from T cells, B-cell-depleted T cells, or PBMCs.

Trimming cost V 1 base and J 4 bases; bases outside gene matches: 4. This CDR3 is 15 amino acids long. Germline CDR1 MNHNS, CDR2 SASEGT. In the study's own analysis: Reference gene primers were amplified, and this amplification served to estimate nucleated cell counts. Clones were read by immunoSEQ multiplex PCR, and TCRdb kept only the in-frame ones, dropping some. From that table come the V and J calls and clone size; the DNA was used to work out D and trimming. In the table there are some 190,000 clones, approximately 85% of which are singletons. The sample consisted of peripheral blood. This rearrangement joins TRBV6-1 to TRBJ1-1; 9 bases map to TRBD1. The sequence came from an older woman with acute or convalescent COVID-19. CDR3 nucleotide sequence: TGTGCCAGCAGTGAAGGTTACAGGGGGCTCACTGAAGCTTTCTTT. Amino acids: CASSEGYRGLTEAFF.